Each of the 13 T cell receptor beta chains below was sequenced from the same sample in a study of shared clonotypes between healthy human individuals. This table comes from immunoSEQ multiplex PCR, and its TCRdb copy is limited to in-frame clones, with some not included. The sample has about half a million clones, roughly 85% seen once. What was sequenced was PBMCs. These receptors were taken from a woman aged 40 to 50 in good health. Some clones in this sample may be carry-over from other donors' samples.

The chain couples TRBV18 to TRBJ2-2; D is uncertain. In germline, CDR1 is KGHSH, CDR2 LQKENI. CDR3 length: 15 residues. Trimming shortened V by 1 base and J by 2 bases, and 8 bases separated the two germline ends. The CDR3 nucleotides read TGTGCCAGCTCACCACAGAGTACCAACACCGGGGAGCTGTTTTTT. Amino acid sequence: CASSPQSTNTGELFF.

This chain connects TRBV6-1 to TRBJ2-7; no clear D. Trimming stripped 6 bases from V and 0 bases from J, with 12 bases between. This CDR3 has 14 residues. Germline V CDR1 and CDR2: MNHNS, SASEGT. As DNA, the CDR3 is TGTGCCAGCAGCGTTCGGGCCATCTCCTACGAGCAGTACTTC. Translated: CASSVRAISYEQYF.

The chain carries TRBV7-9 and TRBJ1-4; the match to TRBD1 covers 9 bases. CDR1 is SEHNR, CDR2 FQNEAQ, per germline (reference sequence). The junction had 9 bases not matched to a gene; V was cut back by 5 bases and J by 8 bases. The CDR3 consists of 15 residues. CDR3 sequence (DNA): TGTGCCAGCAGCCGCGGACAGGGGTGGGAGGAAAAACTGTTTTTT. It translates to CASSRGQGWEEKLFF.

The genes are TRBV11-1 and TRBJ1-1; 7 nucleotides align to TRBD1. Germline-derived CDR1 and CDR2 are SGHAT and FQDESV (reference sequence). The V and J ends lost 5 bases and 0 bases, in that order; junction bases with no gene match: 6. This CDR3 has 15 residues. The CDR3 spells CASSPPTGLNTEAFF. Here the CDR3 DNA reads TGTGCCAGCAGCCCCCCGACAGGGCTGAACACTGAAGCTTTCTTT.

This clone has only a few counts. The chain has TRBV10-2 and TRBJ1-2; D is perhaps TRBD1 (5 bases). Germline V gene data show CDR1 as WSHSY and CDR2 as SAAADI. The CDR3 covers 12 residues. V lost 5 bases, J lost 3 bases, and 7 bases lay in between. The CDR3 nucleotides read TGCGCCAGCAGTCCGGGGGACTATGGCTACACCTTC. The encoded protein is CASSPGDYGYTF.

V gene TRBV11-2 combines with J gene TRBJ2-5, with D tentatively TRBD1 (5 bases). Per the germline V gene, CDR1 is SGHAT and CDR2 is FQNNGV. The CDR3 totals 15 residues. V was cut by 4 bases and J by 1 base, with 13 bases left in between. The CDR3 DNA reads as TGTGCCAGCAGCTCTATGACAGTCCGCCAAGAGACCCAGTACTTC. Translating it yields CASSSMTVRQETQYF.

CDR3 nucleotide sequence: TGCGCCAGCAGCTTGGAGTTACAAGTCTACGAGCAGTACTTC. Its protein product is CASSLELQVYEQYF. The rearrangement uses TRBV5-1 and TRBJ2-7; no firm D call. V was shortened by 0 bases and J by 3 bases, with 10 bases between the two germline ends. The CDR3 extends over 14 amino acids. From germline, CDR1 is SGHRS and CDR2 YFSETQ.

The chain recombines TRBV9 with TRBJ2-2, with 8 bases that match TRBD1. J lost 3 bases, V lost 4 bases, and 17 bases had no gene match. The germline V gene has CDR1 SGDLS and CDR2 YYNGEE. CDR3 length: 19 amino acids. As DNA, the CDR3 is TGTGCCAGCAGCTCGAGGAGCCGCACCTCAGGGGGCGACACCGGGGAGCTGTTTTTT. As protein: CASSSRSRTSGGDTGELFF.

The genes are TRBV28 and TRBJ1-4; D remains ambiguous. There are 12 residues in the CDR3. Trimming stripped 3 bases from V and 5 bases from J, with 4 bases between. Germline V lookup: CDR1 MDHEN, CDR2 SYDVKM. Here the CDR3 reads CASSFRNEKLFF. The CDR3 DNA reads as TGTGCCAGCAGTTTCCGGAATGAAAAACTGTTTTTT.

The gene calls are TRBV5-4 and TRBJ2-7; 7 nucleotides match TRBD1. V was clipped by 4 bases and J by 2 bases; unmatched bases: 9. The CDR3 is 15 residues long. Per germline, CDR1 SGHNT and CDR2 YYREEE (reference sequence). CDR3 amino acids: CASSRPGTETYEQYF. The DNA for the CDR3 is TGTGCCAGCAGCCGCCCCGGGACAGAGACCTACGAGCAGTACTTC.

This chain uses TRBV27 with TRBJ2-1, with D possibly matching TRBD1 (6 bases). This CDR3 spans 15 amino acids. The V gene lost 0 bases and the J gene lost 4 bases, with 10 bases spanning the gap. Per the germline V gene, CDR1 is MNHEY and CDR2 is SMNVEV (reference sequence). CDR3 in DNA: TGTGCCAGCAGTTTATCGAAGACAGGTTACAATGAGCAGTTCTTC. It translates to CASSLSKTGYNEQFF.

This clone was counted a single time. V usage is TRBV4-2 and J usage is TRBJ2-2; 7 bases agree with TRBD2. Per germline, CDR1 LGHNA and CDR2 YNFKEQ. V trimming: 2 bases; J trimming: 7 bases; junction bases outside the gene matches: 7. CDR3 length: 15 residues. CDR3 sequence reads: CASSQSVGGVGELFF. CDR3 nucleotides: TGTGCCAGCAGCCAAAGCGTTGGGGGGGTCGGGGAGCTGTTTTTT.

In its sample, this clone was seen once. CDR3 amino acids: CATRDQGAQYF. CDR3 DNA: TGTGCCACCCGCGACCAAGGGGCGCAGTATTTT. The V and J genes are TRBV10-3 and TRBJ2-3; tentative D call: TRBD1 (5 bases). CDR1 and CDR2 (germline): ENHRY, SYGVKD. V gave up 10 bases and J gave up 10 bases, with 15 bases separating them. The CDR3 length is 11 residues.